This TCR beta chain was observed in a study of cytomegalovirus exposure and HLA in healthy donors. As for the study in general: The Caucasian-associated ancestry cluster held roughly 84% of 350 to 450 genotyped donors.

The study ran its PCR with 60 Vbeta and 13 Jbeta primers. As processed by the authors: Around 83 million unique TCR beta chains, 9 million to 12 million shared, were counted in a later analysis. The data were produced by immunoSEQ multiplex PCR, yet TCRdb's version contains in-frame clones alone and is incomplete. V and J calls and clone size come straight from that table; D and trimming were deduced from the DNA. The data show around 150,000 clones, around four fifths seen once. The CDR3 is 17 residues long. The germline V gene encodes CDR1 SGHVS and CDR2 FQNEAQ. Trimming at V came to 3 bases and at J to 2 bases, leaving 10 bases not matched to a gene.

This TCR came from a woman in her forties or fifties in good health and CMV-seropositive. Material: PBMCs. The rearrangement links TRBV7-8 to TRBJ1-2, with 9 bases aligning to TRBD1. The chain's CDR3 is CASSFLQGDRENYGYTF. CDR3 DNA sequence: TGTGCCAGCAGCTTCTTACAGGGGGACAGGGAGAACTATGGCTACACCTTC.